This TCR beta chain was identified in a study of T-cell reconstitution after alpha-beta-depleted transplantation in children. Unique molecular identifiers were used in preparing the TCRbeta library. From the PCR reads, TCRdb called clonotypes with MiXCR, one entry per CDR3 protein. This sample has about 980,000 distinct CDR3 sequences, with around 30% found just once. This CDR3 contains 17 residues. Germline assignment: CDR1 SGHVS and CDR2 FNYEAQ. V was clipped by 1 base and J by 3 bases, with 18 bases between them. The V and J genes are TRBV7-6 and TRBJ1-2, with a weak D call TRBD1 (6 bases). Sequenced here: PBMCs, mostly from graft donor cells, sampled 360 days after TCRalphabeta/CD19-depleted stem cell transplant. This TCR was sampled from a boy under three years old who had a stem cell transplant for SCID, so the T cells may come from the graft donor. The CDR3 protein is CASSLGRGQNPYYGYTF. The DNA of the CDR3 is TGTGCCAGCAGCTTAGGCAGGGGTCAGAATCCCTACTATGGCTACACCTTC.